The 29 T cell receptor beta chains given below trace back to one sample, sequenced in a study of graft-versus-host responses after intestinal transplantation. Sequencing was performed with immunoSEQ multiplex PCR; in TCRdb, only in-frame clones are kept and a portion is missing. The data hold about 77,000 clones, with about 92% observed a single time. The source was PBMCs, collected 98 days after intestinal transplantation. Receptors were obtained from a human patient who received an intestinal transplant, so some T cells may come from the graft donor.

This clone showed up just once. This chain links TRBV6-1 with TRBJ2-2, with TRBD2 matching over 8 bases. The CDR3 is 18 amino acids. With 2 bases clipped from V and 1 base from J, the junction kept 9 bases outside the gene matches. Germline loops: CDR1 MNHNS, CDR2 SASEGT. For the CDR3, the DNA is TGTGCCAGCAGTGAACCCCGGGGGGGCACCCTGAACACCGGGGAGCTGTTTTTT. This encodes CASSEPRGGTLNTGELFF.

This chain connects TRBV27 to TRBJ2-7; the D is unclear. Germline CDR1 and CDR2: MNHEY and SMNVEV (reference sequence). V lost 3 bases, J lost 7 bases, and 13 bases lay in between. CDR3 size: 13 residues. The CDR3 is CASSLDALGEQYF. In nucleotides, the CDR3 is TGTGCCAGCAGTTTGGACGCCTTGGGGGAGCAGTACTTC.

The chain carries TRBV28 and TRBJ1-2, with D maybe TRBD1 (5 bases). CDR1 is MDHEN and CDR2 is SYDVKM in the germline V gene. The V end lost 3 bases, the J end lost 4 bases, and 12 bases lay between the germline ends. The CDR3 has 14 amino acids. The CDR3 DNA is TGTGCCAGCAGTTTCAGTGGGGGGAGCTATGGCTACACCTTC. Translated, it gives CASSFSGGSYGYTF.

V usage is TRBV19 and J usage is TRBJ1-5; tentatively, D is TRBD1 (6 bases). The CDR3 spans 14 residues. With 5 bases removed from V and 5 bases from J, the gap between germline ends came to 13 bases. CDR1 is LNHDA, CDR2 SQIVND, per germline (reference sequence). CDR3 sequence (DNA): TGTGCCAGTAGTGGGGGCTTTCGGGATCAGCCCCAGCATTTT. Translated: CASSGGFRDQPQHF. The full variable domain, its missing parts supplied by reference TRBV19 and TRBJ1-5, is DGGITQSPKYLFRKEGQNVTLSCEQNLNHDAMYWYRQDPGQGLRLIYYSQIVNDFQKGDIAEGYSVSREKKESFPLTVTSAQKNPTAFYLCASSGGFRDQPQHFGDGTRLSIL.

V gene TRBV13 combines with J gene TRBJ2-1, with D tentatively TRBD1 (8 bases). Trimming removed 5 bases at V and 8 bases at J, with 16 bases between. This CDR3 comprises 14 residues. Germline V gene data show CDR1 as PRHDT and CDR2 as FYEKMQ (reference sequence). CDR3 sequence (DNA): TGTGCCAGCAGCACACAGGGGGGAGGGGATGAGCAGTTCTTC. Its translation: CASSTQGGGDEQFF.

In its sample, this clone ranks as medium-sized. This chain connects TRBV28 to TRBJ2-7; 8 bases match TRBD1. V was clipped by 10 bases and J by 2 bases; unmatched bases: 7. Germline V CDR1 and CDR2: MDHEN, SYDVKM. The CDR3 consists of 13 residues. DNA of the CDR3: TGTGCCACAATCGGACAGGGCCCCTACGAGCAGTACTTC. Its protein product is CATIGQGPYEQYF.

The chain has TRBV15 and TRBJ2-3; 9 nucleotides match TRBD1. Germline assignment: CDR1 LNHNV and CDR2 YYDKDF (reference sequence). This CDR3 comprises 16 residues. V lost 3 bases to trimming and J lost 2 bases; unmatched junction nucleotides: 6. The CDR3 nucleotides are TGTGCCACCAGCAGCCGACAGGGGGTGAACACAGATACGCAGTATTTT. Its translation is CATSSRQGVNTDTQYF.

This chain joins TRBV2 and TRBJ1-1; TRBD1 matches 9 bases. The CDR3 runs to 15 residues. Germline CDR1 reads SNHLY; CDR2 reads FYNNEI. The V segment lost 3 bases and the J segment 5 bases; nucleotides outside the gene matches: 7. The CDR3 nucleotides read TGTGCCAGCAGTGACCCTACAGGGGGCAAAACTGAAGCTTTCTTT. It is translated as CASSDPTGGKTEAFF.

The V and J genes are TRBV2 and TRBJ2-1; D ambiguous. V was trimmed by 8 bases and J by 0 bases, leaving 11 bases between them. This CDR3 is 14 amino acids long. Germline V gene lookup returns CDR1 SNHLY and CDR2 FYNNEI. The CDR3 nucleotides are TGTGCCAGCGGGCGGATAAGCTCCTACAATGAGCAGTTCTTC. Its protein is CASGRISSYNEQFF.

The sample holds one count of this clone. The chain has TRBV10-3 and TRBJ2-2, with a possible D match to TRBD1 (5 bases). Germline V gene data show CDR1 as ENHRY and CDR2 as SYGVKD. This CDR3 is built from 13 residues. V was pared by 5 bases and J by 1 base, with 5 bases between. The CDR3 sequence: CAISQGNTGELFF. In DNA, the CDR3 is TGTGCCATCAGTCAGGGGAACACCGGGGAGCTGTTTTTT.

The genes are TRBV7-3 and TRBJ2-1; 13 positions match TRBD2. This CDR3 contains 16 residues. V was pared by 5 bases and J by 3 bases, with 4 bases of the junction left unmatched. Germline V gene data show CDR1 as SGHTA and CDR2 as FQGTGA. The CDR3 nucleotides read TGTGCCAGCAGCACAGGGACTAGCGGGATCTACAATGAGCAGTTCTTC. Its protein product is CASSTGTSGIYNEQFF.

The chain uses TRBV21-1 and TRBJ2-7; the table's D call TRBD2 went unverified against the DNA. TRBV21-1 is annotated as a pseudogene. This CDR3 comprises 15 residues. This CDR3 is CASSKASSGSREQYF. The CDR3, as DNA: TGTGCCAGCAGCAAAGCCTCTAGCGGGAGTCGCGAGCAGTACTTC.

V is TRBV19 and J is TRBJ2-1, with 7 bases fitting TRBD2. CDR1 and CDR2 (germline): LNHDA, SQIVND (reference sequence). This CDR3 contains 13 residues. With V trimmed by 0 bases and J by 10 bases, 3 bases remained unmatched. The CDR3 coding sequence is TGTGCCAGTAGTATAGAAGTCGGGGGGGAGCAGTTCTTC. Amino acids: CASSIEVGGEQFF. Complete variable domain (other parts from reference TRBV19 and TRBJ2-1): DGGITQSPKYLFRKEGQNVTLSCEQNLNHDAMYWYRQDPGQGLRLIYYSQIVNDFQKGDIAEGYSVSREKKESFPLTVTSAQKNPTAFYLCASSIEVGGEQFFGPGTRLTVL.

J is TRBJ1-5 and V is TRBV28; TRBD1 is a possible D gene (5 bases). The CDR3 has 16 amino acids. Per the germline V gene, CDR1 is MDHEN and CDR2 is SYDVKM. V lost 3 bases and J 1 base, leaving 13 bases between the germline ends. CDR3 sequence reads: CASSLPLTESNQPQHF. CDR3 coding DNA: TGTGCCAGCAGTTTGCCGCTGACAGAGAGCAATCAGCCCCAGCATTTT.

This rearrangement joins TRBV5-1 to TRBJ2-7; D is possibly TRBD1 (5 bases). The CDR3 consists of 15 residues. V was pared by 0 bases and J by 4 bases, with 14 bases between. CDR1 and CDR2 (germline): SGHRS, YFSETQ. The CDR3 bases are TGCGCCAGCAGCTTGGGAGCAGGGCCACTTTACGAGCAGTACTTC. Translation gives CASSLGAGPLYEQYF. The full variable domain, completed using reference TRBV5-1 and TRBJ2-7, is KAGVTQTPRYLIKTRGQQVTLSCSPISGHRSVSWYQQTPGQGLQFLFEYFSETQRNKGNFPGRFSGRQFSNSRSEMNVSTLELGDSALYLCASSLGAGPLYEQYFGPGTRLTVT.

The chain couples TRBV7-3 to TRBJ2-3; TRBD2 matches at 11 bases. CDR3 length: 15 amino acids. V was clipped by 5 bases and J by 5 bases; unmatched bases: 6. Per the germline V gene, CDR1 is SGHTA and CDR2 is FQGTGA. CDR3 nucleotide sequence: TGTGCCAGCAGCCTTAGCGGGGGGGCCGTAGATACGCAGTATTTT. Its protein is CASSLSGGAVDTQYF.

This chain connects TRBV2 to TRBJ1-5; the match to TRBD1 covers 10 bases. V lost 5 bases to trimming and J lost 7 bases; unmatched junction nucleotides: 5. This CDR3 comprises 14 residues. Germline V gives CDR1 SNHLY, CDR2 FYNNEI. CDR3 sequence reads: CASSIPGQGQPQHF. The CDR3 bases are TGTGCCAGCAGTATACCGGGACAGGGGCAGCCCCAGCATTTT.

This clone showed up just once. V usage is TRBV4-1 and J usage is TRBJ2-7, with a possible D match to TRBD2 (5 bases). CDR1 MGHRA and CDR2 YSYEKL come from the germline V gene. Trimming pared 0 bases from V and 6 bases from J, leaving 15 bases between. This CDR3 contains 15 residues. The CDR3 reads CASSQEQLGGREQYF. CDR3 bases: TGCGCCAGCAGCCAAGAGCAACTCGGCGGGCGCGAGCAGTACTTC.

The chain joins TRBV28 to TRBJ2-7, with 10 nucleotides matching TRBD1. Germline-derived CDR1 and CDR2 are MDHEN and SYDVKM. CDR3 length: 17 amino acids. After removal of 3 bases from V and 6 bases from J, the junction contained 14 bases not matched to a gene. CDR3 nucleotide sequence: TGTGCCAGCAGTTTCAGTGGGTGGTGGACAGGGGGGATCGAGCAGTACTTC. It translates to CASSFSGWWTGGIEQYF. Variable domain in full (rest from reference TRBV28 and TRBJ2-7): DVKVTQSSRYLVKRTGEKVFLECVQDMDHENMFWYRQDPGLGLRLIYFSYDVKMKEKGDIPEGYSVSREKKERFSLILESASTNQTSMYLCASSFSGWWTGGIEQYFGPGTRLTVT.

This clone was counted between two and nine times. At the DNA level, this CDR3 is encoded by other sequences in the same sample as well. This sequence joins TRBV11-2 and TRBJ1-2, with a possible D match to TRBD1 (5 bases). Germline assignment: CDR1 SGHAT and CDR2 FQNNGV. V lost 0 bases, J lost 8 bases, and 16 bases lay in between. The CDR3 sequence is 15 residues long. The chain's CDR3 is CASSLESGGGGGYTF. CDR3 sequence (DNA): TGTGCCAGCAGCTTAGAGAGTGGGGGTGGTGGGGGCTACACCTTC. The full variable domain, rest sourced from reference TRBV11-2 and TRBJ1-2, is EAGVAQSPRYKIIEKRQSVAFWCNPISGHATLYWYQQILGQGPKLLIQFQNNGVVDDSQLPKDRFSAERLKGVDSTLKIQPAKLEDSAVYLCASSLESGGGGGYTFGSGTRLTVV.

The genes are TRBV7-3 and TRBJ2-2; a possible D gene is TRBD2 (6 bases). Germline V gives CDR1 SGHTA, CDR2 FQGTGA. This CDR3 comprises 17 residues. With 2 bases removed from V and 4 bases from J, the gap between germline ends came to 17 bases. CDR3 in DNA: TGTGCCAGCAGCTTACTCGTGCGGGATGGTAGCACCGGGGAGCTGTTTTTT. Translating gives CASSLLVRDGSTGELFF. Filled out from reference TRBV7-3 and TRBJ2-2, the complete variable domain reads GAGVSQTPSNKVTEKGKYVELRCDPISGHTALYWYRQSLGQGPEFLIYFQGTGAADDSGLPNDRFFAVRPEGSVSTLKIQRTERGDSAVYLCASSLLVRDGSTGELFFGEGSRLTVL.

This clone was detected only once. The rearrangement uses TRBV5-1 and TRBJ2-1, with 14 bases identical to TRBD2. The CDR3 has 14 residues. From germline, CDR1 is SGHRS and CDR2 YFSETQ. V was pared by 3 bases and J by 7 bases, with 0 bases of the junction left unmatched. The CDR3 protein is CASSWTSGRNEQFF. The CDR3 bases are TGCGCCAGCAGCTGGACTAGCGGGAGGAATGAGCAGTTCTTC.

This rearrangement joins TRBV29-1 to TRBJ2-5; D possibly matches TRBD1 or TRBD2 (5 bases each). V lost 7 bases, J lost 3 bases, and 18 bases lay in between. Germline-derived CDR1 and CDR2 are SQVTM and ANQGSEA. This CDR3 region has 14 residues. In nucleotides, the CDR3 is TGCAGCGCCGAGAGGTCGGTGGGGGAAGAGACCCAGTACTTC. This codes for CSAERSVGEETQYF.

The V gene is TRBV2, the J gene TRBJ2-1; 14 bases align to TRBD2. With 8 bases clipped from V and 1 base from J, the junction kept 13 bases outside the gene matches. In germline, CDR1 is SNHLY, CDR2 FYNNEI. The CDR3 consists of 19 residues. In DNA, the CDR3 is TGTGCCAGCCAGGGCTCCGGGACTAGCGGGAGTTGGTCCTACAATGAGCAGTTCTTC. Translation gives CASQGSGTSGSWSYNEQFF.

This chain joins TRBV5-1 and TRBJ2-5; 8 positions match TRBD2. Looked up from germline, CDR1 is SGHRS and CDR2 is YFSETQ. The CDR3 covers 18 residues. J gave up 1 base and V 3 bases, and 14 bases lay outside the gene matches. CDR3 region: CASSYGGSLADFQETQYF. The CDR3 DNA reads as TGCGCCAGCAGCTACGGGGGGTCACTAGCGGACTTCCAAGAGACCCAGTACTTC.

The chain has TRBV5-1 and TRBJ1-2, with TRBD1 matching 9 bases. The V gene end was trimmed by 4 bases and the J gene end by 8 bases; junction bases not matched to a gene: 9. The CDR3 spans 14 residues. The V gene's germline CDR1 is SGHRS and CDR2 YFSETQ. The CDR3 region is CASSGGQGGSGYTF. The DNA for the CDR3 is TGCGCCAGCAGCGGGGGACAGGGAGGTTCCGGCTACACCTTC.

The rearrangement joins TRBV7-3 to TRBJ2-1; D is unresolved. Trimming shortened V by 5 bases and J by 1 base, and 15 bases separated the two germline ends. The germline V gene encodes CDR1 SGHTA and CDR2 FQGTGA. This CDR3 is 16 amino acids long. CDR3 nucleotide sequence: TGTGCCAGCAGCCCTACCGTAAGGCTTTCCTACAATGAGCAGTTCTTC. It yields the protein CASSPTVRLSYNEQFF. Using reference TRBV7-3 and TRBJ2-1 for the parts outside the CDR3, the full variable domain is GAGVSQTPSNKVTEKGKYVELRCDPISGHTALYWYRQSLGQGPEFLIYFQGTGAADDSGLPNDRFFAVRPEGSVSTLKIQRTERGDSAVYLCASSPTVRLSYNEQFFGPGTRLTVL.

This chain connects TRBV11-3 to TRBJ1-1; the D is unclear. V gave up 3 bases and J gave up 1 base, with 9 bases separating them. The CDR3 sequence is 14 residues long. The germline V gene encodes CDR1 SGHNT and CDR2 YENEEA. The CDR3 sequence: CASSLEGPNTEAFF. In nucleotides, the CDR3 is TGTGCCAGCAGCTTGGAAGGACCGAACACTGAAGCTTTCTTT. Looking up the rest from reference TRBV11-3 and TRBJ1-1 gives the full variable domain: EAGVVQSPRYKIIEKKQPVAFWCNPISGHNTLYWYLQNLGQGPELLIRYENEEAVDDSQLPKDRFSAERLKGVDSTLKIQPAELGDSAVYLCASSLEGPNTEAFFGQGTRLTVV.

The chain combines TRBV11-3 with TRBJ2-7; TRBD2 matches at 12 bases. The ends lost 2 bases at V and 4 bases at J; junction bases unmatched: 3. CDR1 is SGHNT and CDR2 is YENEEA in the germline V gene. The CDR3 is 15 residues long. CDR3 coding DNA: TGTGCCAGCAGCTTATCTAGCGGGGGGGAGTACGAGCAGTACTTC. This encodes CASSLSSGGEYEQYF.